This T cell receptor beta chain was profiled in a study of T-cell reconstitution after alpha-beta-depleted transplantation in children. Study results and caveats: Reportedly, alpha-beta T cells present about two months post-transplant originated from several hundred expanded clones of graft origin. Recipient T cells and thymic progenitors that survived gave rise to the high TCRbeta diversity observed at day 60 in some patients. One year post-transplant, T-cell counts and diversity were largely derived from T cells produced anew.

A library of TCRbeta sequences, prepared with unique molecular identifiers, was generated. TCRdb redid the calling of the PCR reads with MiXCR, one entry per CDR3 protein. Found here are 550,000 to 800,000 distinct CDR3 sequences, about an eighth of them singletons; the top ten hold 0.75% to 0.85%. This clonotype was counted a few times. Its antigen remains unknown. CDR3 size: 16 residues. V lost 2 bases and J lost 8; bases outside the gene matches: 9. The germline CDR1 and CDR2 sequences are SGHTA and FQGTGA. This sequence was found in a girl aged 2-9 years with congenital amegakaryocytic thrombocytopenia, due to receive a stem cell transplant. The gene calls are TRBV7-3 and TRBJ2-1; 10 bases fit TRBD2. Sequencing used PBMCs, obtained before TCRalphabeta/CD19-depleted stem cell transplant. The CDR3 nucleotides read TGTGCCAGCAGCTTATATTCCCTAGCGGGAGTGGATGAGCAGTTCTTC. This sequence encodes CASSLYSLAGVDEQFF.